The 2 T cell receptor beta chains given below trace back to one sample, sequenced in a study of T cell responses to AZD1222 COVID-19 vaccine. Some clones are missing from TCRdb's copy, which holds only in-frame ones; the method was immunoSEQ multiplex PCR. The sample lists about 110,000 clones, nearly 90% occurring once. Source: peripheral blood, taken 28 days after the second AZD1222 dose. These receptor sequences come from an adult who received the AZD1222 COVID-19 vaccine.

J is TRBJ1-2 and V is TRBV6-5; 8 bases are a match to TRBD1. CDR3 length equals 13 residues. Germline loops: CDR1 MNHEY, CDR2 SVGAGI. V trimming: 0 bases; J trimming: 6 bases; junction bases outside the gene matches: 0. In nucleotides, the CDR3 is TGTGCCAGCAGTTACTCGGACAGGGATGGCTACACCTTC. Translation gives CASSYSDRDGYTF.

This chain joins TRBV5-1 and TRBJ1-3; no clear D. CDR1 and CDR2 (germline): SGHRS, YFSETQ. The CDR3 covers 15 residues. Trimming shortened V by 0 bases and J by 0 bases, and 7 bases separated the two germline ends. The CDR3: CASSLDGNSGNTIYF. The CDR3 nucleotides read TGCGCCAGCAGCTTGGATGGGAACTCTGGAAACACCATATATTTT.